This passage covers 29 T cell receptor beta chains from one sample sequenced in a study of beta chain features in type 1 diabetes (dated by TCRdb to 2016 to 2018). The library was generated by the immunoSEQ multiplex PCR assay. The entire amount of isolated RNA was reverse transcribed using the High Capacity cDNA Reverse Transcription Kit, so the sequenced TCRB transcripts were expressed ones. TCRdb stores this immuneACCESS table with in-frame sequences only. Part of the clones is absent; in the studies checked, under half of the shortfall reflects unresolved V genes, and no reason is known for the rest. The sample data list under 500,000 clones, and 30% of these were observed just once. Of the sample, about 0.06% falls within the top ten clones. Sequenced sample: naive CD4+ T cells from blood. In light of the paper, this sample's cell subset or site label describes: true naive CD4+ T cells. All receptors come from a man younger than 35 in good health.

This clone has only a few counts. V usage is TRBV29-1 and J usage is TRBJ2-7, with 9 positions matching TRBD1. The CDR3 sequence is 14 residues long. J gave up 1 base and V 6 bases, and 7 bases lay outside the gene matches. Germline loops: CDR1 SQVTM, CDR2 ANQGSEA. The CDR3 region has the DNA TGCAGCGTACTCGCCGGGACAGGGTCCTACGAGCAGTACTTC. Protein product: CSVLAGTGSYEQYF.

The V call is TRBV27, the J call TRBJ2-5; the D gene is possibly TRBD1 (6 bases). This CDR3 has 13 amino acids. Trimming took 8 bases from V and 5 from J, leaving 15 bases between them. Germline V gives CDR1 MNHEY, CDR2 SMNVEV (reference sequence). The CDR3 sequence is CASGHRAWETQYF. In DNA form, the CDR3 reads TGTGCCAGCGGCCACAGGGCCTGGGAGACCCAGTACTTC.

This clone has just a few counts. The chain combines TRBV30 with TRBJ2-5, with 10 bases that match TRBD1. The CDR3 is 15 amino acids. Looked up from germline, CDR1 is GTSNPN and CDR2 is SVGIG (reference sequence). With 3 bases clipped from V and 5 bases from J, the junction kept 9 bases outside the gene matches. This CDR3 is CAWSTGTGVSETQYF. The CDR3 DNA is TGTGCCTGGAGCACCGGGACAGGGGTTTCGGAGACCCAGTACTTC.

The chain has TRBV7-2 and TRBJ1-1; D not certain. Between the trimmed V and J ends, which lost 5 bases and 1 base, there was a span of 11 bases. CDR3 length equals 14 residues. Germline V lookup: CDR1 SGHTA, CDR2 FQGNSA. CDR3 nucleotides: TGTGCCAGCAGCCCCGGTTGGGCGAACACTGAAGCTTTCTTT. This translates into CASSPGWANTEAFF. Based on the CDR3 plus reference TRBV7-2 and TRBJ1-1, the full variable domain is GAGVSQSPSNKVTEKGKDVELRCDPISGHTALYWYRQSLGQGLEFLIYFQGNSAPDKSGLPSDRFSAERTGGSVSTLTIQRTQQEDSAVYLCASSPGWANTEAFFGQGTRLTVV.

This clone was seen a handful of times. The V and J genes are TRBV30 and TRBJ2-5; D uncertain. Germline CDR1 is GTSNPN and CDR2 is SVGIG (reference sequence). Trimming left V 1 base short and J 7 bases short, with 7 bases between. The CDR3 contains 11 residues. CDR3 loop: CAWSDKATQYF. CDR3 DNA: TGTGCCTGGAGTGACAAGGCGACCCAGTACTTC. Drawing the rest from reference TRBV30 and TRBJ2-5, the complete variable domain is SQTIHQWPATLVQPVGSPLSLECTVEGTSNPNLYWYRQAAGRGLQLLFYSVGIGQISSEVPQNLSASRPQDRQFILSSKKLLLSDSGFYLCAWSDKATQYFGPGTRLLVL.

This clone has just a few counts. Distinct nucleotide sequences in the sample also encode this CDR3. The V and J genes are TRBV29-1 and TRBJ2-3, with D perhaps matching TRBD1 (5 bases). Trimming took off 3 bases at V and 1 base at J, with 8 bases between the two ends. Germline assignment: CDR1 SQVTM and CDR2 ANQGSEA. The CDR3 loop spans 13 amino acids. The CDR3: CSVDPGRTDTQYF. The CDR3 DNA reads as TGCAGCGTTGACCCAGGGCGCACAGATACGCAGTATTTT.

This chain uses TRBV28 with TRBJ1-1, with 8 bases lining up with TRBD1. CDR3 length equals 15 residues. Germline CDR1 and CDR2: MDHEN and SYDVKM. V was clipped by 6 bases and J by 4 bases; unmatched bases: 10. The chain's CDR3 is CASSPIGQGITEAFF. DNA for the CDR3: TGTGCCAGCAGCCCGATCGGACAGGGTATCACTGAAGCTTTCTTT.

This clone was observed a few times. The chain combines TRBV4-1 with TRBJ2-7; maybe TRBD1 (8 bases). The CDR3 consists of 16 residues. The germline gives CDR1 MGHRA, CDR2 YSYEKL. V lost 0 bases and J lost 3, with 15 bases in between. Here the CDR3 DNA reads TGCGCCAGCAGCCAAGATTTAACAGGGGGGGTCTACGAGCAGTACTTC. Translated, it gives CASSQDLTGGVYEQYF.

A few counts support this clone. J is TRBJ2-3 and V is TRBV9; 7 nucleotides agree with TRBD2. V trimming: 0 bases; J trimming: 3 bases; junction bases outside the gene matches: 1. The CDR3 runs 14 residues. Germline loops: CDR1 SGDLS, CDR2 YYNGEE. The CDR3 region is CASSVELATDTQYF. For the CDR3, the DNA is TGTGCCAGCAGCGTAGAACTAGCGACAGATACGCAGTATTTT.

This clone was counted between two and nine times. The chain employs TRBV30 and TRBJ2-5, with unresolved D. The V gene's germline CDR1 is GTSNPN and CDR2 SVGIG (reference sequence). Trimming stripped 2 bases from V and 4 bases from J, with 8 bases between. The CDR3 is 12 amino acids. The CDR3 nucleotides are TGTGCCTGGAGTTCGAGTTCAGAGACCCAGTACTTC. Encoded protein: CAWSSSSETQYF.

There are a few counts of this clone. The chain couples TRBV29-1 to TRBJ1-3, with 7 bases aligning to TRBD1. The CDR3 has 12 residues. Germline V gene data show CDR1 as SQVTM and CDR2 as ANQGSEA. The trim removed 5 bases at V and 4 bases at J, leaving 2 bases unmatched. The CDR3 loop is CSVTGEGNTIYF. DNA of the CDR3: TGCAGCGTTACAGGGGAAGGAAACACCATATATTTT.

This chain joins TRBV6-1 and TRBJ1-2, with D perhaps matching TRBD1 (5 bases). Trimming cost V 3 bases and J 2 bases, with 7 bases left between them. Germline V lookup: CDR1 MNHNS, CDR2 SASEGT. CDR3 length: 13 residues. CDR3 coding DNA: TGTGCCAGCAGTGAGGGACTGAACTATGGCTACACCTTC. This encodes CASSEGLNYGYTF.

In DNA form, the CDR3 reads TGTGCCAGCCAAATTGTCTATGGCTACACCTTC. This codes for CASQIVYGYTF. The chain combines TRBV2 with TRBJ1-2, with unresolved D. Germline V gene lookup returns CDR1 SNHLY and CDR2 FYNNEI. With 8 bases removed from V and 4 bases from J, the gap between germline ends came to 8 bases. The CDR3 consists of 11 residues.

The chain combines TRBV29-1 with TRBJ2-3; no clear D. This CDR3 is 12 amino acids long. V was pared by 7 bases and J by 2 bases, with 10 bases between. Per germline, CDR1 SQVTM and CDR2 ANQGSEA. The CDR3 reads CSALGNTDTQYF. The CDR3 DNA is TGCAGCGCCCTGGGAAACACAGATACGCAGTATTTT.

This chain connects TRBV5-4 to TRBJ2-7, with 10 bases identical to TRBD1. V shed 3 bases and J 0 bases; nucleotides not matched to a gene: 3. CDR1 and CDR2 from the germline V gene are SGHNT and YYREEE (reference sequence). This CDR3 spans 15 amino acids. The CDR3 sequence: CASSWGQGSSYEQYF. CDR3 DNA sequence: TGTGCCAGCAGCTGGGGACAGGGGAGCTCCTACGAGCAGTACTTC.

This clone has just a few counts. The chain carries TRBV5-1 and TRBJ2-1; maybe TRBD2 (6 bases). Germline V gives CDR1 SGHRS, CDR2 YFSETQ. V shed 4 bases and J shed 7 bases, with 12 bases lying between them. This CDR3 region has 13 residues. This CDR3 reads CASSNAGTNEQFF. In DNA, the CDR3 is TGCGCCAGCAGCAATGCCGGGACTAATGAGCAGTTCTTC.

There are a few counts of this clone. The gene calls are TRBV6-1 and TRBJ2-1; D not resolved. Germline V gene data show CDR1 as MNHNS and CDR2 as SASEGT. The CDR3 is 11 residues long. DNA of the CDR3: TGTGCGGGCCGGAGAGGTAATGAGCAGTTCTTC. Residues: CAGRRGNEQFF.

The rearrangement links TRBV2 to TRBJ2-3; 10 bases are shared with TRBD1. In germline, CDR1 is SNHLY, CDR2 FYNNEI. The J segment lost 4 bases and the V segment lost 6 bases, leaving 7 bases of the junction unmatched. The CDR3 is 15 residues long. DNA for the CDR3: TGTGCCAGCAGGTTCGACAGGGGGCATTCAGATACGCAGTATTTT. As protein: CASRFDRGHSDTQYF. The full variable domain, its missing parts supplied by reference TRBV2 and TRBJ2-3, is EPEVTQTPSHQVTQMGQEVILRCVPISNHLYFYWYRQILGQKVEFLVSFYNNEISEKSEIFDDQFSVERPDGSNFTLKIRSTKLEDSAMYFCASRFDRGHSDTQYFGPGTRLTVL.

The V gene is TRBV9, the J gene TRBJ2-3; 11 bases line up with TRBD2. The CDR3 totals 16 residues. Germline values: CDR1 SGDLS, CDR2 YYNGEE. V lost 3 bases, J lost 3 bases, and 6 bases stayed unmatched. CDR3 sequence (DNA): TGTGCCAGCAGCGCCTCACTAGCGGGAGTAACAGATACGCAGTATTTT. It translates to CASSASLAGVTDTQYF.

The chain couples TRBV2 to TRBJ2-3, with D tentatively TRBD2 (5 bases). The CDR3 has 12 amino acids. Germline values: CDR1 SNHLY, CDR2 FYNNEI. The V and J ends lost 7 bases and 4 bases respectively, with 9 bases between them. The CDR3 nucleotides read TGTGCCAGCACCCCCGGGGCAGATACGCAGTATTTT. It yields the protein CASTPGADTQYF.

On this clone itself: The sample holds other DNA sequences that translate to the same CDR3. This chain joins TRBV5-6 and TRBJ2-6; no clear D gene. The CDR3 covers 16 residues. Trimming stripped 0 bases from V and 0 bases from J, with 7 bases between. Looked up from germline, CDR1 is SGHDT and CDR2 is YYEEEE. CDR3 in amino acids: CASSLVRASGANVLTF. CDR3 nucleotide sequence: TGTGCCAGCAGCTTGGTTCGTGCCTCTGGGGCCAACGTCCTGACTTTC. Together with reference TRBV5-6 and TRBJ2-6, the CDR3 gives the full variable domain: DAGVTQSPTHLIKTRGQQVTLRCSPKSGHDTVSWYQQALGQGPQFIFQYYEEEERQRGNFPDRFSGHQFPNYSSELNVNALLLGDSALYLCASSLVRASGANVLTFGAGSRLTVL.

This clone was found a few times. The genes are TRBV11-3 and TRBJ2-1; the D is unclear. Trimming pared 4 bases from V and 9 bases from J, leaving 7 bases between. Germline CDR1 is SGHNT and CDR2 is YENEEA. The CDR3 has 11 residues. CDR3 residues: CASSSRGEQFF. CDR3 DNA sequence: TGTGCCAGCAGCTCTCGAGGTGAGCAGTTCTTC.

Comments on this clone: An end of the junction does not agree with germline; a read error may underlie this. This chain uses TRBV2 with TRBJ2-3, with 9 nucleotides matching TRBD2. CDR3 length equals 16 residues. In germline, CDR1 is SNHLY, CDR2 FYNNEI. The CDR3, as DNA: TGTGCCAGCAGGGAAGCCAGCGGGAGGCCCACAGATACGCAGTATTTT. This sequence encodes CASREASGRPTDTQYF.

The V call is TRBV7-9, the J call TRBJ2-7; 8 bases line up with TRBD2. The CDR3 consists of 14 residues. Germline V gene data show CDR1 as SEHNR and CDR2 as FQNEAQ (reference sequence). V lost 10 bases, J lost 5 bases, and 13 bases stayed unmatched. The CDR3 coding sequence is TGTGCCACCACCCGGGCGGGAGGTTTTGACGAGCAGTACTTC. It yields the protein CATTRAGGFDEQYF.

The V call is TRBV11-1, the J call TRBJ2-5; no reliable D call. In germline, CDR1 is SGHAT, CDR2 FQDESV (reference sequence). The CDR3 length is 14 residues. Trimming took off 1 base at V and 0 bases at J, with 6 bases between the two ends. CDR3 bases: TGTGCCAGCAGCTTAGATCGGTACCAAGAGACCCAGTACTTC. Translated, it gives CASSLDRYQETQYF. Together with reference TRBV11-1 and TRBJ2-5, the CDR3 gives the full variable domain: EAEVAQSPRYKITEKSQAVAFWCDPISGHATLYWYRQILGQGPELLVQFQDESVVDDSQLPKDRFSAERLKGVDSTLKIQPAELGDSAMYLCASSLDRYQETQYFGPGTRLLVL.

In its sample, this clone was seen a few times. CDR3 DNA sequence: TGTGCCAGCACCGGGCTGAGGCGGTCCTACGAGCAGTACTTC. Protein sequence: CASTGLRRSYEQYF. The chain has TRBV7-9 and TRBJ2-7; D is unclear. From germline, CDR1 is SEHNR and CDR2 FQNEAQ (reference sequence). The ends were cut back, 7 bases at V and 1 base at J, with 14 bases in the middle. The CDR3 has 14 residues.

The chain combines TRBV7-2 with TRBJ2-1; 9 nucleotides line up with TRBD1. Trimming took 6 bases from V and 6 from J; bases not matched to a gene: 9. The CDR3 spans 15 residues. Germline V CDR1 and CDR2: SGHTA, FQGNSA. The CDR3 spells CASSQGTGIFNEQFF. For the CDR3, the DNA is TGTGCCAGCAGTCAAGGGACAGGGATTTTCAATGAGCAGTTCTTC.

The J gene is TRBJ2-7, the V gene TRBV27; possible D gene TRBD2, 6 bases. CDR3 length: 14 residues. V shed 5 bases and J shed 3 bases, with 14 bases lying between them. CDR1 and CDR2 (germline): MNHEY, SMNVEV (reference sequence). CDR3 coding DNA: TGTGCCAGCAGTCGGAGCGGGCCAGTCTACGAGCAGTACTTC. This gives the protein CASSRSGPVYEQYF.

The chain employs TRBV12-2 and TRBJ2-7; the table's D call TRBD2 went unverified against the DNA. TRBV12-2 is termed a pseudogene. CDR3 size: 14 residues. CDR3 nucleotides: TGTGCAAGTCGCGAAACCGGGACTCTCTACGAGCAGTACTTC. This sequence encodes CASRETGTLYEQYF.